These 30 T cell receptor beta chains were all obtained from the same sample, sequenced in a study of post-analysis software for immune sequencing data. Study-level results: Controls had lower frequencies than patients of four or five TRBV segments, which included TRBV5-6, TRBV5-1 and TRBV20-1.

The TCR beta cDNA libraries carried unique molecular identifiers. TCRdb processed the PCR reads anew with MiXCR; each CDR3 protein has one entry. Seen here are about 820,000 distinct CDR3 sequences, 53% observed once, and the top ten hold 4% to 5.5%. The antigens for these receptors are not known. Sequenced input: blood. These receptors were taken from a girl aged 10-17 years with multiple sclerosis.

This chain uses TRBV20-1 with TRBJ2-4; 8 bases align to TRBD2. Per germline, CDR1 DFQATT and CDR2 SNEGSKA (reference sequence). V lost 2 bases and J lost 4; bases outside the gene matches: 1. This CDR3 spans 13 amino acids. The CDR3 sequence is CSARSSGKNIQYF. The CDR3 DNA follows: TGCAGTGCTAGATCTAGCGGGAAAAACATTCAGTACTTC.

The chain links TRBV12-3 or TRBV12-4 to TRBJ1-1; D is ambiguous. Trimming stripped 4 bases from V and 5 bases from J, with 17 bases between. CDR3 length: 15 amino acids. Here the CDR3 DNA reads TGTGCCAGCAGTTCGGGTCAGCGACCGTATACTGAAGCTTTCTTT. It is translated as CASSSGQRPYTEAFF.

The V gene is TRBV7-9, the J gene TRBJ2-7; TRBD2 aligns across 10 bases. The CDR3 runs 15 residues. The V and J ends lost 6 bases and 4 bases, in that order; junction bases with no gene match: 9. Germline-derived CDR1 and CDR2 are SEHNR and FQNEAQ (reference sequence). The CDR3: CASRSGLAELYEQYF. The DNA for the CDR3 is TGTGCCAGCAGGTCCGGACTAGCGGAGCTTTACGAGCAGTACTTC.

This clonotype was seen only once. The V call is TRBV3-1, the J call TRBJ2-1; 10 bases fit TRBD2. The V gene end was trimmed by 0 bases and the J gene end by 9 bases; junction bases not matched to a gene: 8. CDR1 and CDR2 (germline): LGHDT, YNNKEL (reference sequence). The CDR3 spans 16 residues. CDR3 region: CASSQDHQRGGSEQFF. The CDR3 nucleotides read TGTGCCAGCAGCCAAGATCACCAGCGGGGGGGAAGTGAGCAGTTCTTC.

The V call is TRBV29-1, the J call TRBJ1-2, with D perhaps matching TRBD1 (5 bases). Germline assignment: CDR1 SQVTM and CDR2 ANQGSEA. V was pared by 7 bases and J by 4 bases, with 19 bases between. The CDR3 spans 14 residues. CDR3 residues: CSGWAGAGTYGYTF. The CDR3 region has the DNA TGCAGCGGCTGGGCGGGAGCCGGGACCTATGGCTACACCTTC.

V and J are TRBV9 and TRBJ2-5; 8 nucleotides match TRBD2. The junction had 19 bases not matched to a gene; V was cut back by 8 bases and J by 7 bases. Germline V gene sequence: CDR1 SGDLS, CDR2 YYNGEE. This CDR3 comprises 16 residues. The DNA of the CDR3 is TGTGCCAGTACTAGCGGAGCCGAGCCCTGGGGCGGGACCCAGTACTTC. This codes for CASTSGAEPWGGTQYF.

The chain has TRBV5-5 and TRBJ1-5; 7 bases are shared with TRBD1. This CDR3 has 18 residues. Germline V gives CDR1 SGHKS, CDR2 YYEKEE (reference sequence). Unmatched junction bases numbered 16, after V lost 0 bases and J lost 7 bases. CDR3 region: CASSLAKRRDSVWQPQHF. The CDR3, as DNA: TGTGCCAGCAGCTTGGCCAAACGACGGGACAGTGTTTGGCAGCCCCAGCATTTT.

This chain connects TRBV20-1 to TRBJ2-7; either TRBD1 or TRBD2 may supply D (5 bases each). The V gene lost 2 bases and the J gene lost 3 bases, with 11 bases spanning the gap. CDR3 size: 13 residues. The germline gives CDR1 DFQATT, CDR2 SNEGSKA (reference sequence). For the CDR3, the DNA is TGCAGTGCTAGAATGGGACCGCTCTACGAGCAGTACTTC. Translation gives CSARMGPLYEQYF.

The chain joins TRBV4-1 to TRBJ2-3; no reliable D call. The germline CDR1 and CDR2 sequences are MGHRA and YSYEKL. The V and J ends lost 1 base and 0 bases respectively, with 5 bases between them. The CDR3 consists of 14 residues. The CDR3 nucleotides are TGCGCCAGCAGCCAAGCGGTCAGCACAGATACGCAGTATTTT. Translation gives CASSQAVSTDTQYF.

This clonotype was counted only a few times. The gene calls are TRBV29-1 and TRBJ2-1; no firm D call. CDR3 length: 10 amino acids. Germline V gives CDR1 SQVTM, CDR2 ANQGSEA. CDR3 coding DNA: TGCGGCGGTCACTCAGCCGAGCAGTTCTTC. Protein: CGGHSAEQFF.

This chain's CDR3 is CCTRRSGTDTQYF. In DNA, the CDR3 is TGCTGCACAAGAAGGAGCGGCACAGATACGCAGTATTTT. The chain carries TRBV29-1 and TRBJ2-3; D not resolved. The CDR3 runs 13 residues. The germline V gene has CDR1 SQVTM and CDR2 ANQGSEA.

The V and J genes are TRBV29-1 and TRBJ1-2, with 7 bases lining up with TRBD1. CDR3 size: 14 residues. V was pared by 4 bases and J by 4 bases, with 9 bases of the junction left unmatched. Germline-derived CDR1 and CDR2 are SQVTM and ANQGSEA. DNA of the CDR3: TGCAGCGTTGCAGTGACAGGGAGTCCCTATGGCTACACCTTC. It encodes CSVAVTGSPYGYTF. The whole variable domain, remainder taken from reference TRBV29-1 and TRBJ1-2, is SAVISQKPSRDICQRGTSLTIQCQVDSQVTMMFWYRQQPGQSLTLIATANQGSEATYESGFVIDKFPISRPNLTFSTLTVSNMSPEDSSIYLCSVAVTGSPYGYTFGSGTRLTVV.

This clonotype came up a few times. CDR3 loop: CATMTDLSYEQYF. CDR3 DNA sequence: TGTGCCACCATGACGGACCTCTCCTACGAGCAGTACTTC. The V gene is TRBV12-3 or TRBV12-4, the J gene TRBJ2-7; D not resolved. The CDR3 spans 13 residues. Trimming left V 10 bases short and J 0 bases short, with 13 bases between.

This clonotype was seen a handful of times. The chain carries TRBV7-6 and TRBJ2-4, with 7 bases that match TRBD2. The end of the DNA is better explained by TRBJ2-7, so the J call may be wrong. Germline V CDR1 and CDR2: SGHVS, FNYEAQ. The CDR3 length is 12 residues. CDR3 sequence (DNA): TGTGCCAGCAGCGGGGGGGACTACGAGCAGTACTTC. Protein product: CASSGGDYEQYF.

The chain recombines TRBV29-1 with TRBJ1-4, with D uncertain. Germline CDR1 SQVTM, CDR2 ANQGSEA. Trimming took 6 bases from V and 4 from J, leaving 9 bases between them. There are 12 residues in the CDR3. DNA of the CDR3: TGCAGCGTCGGACGGAATAATGAAAAACTGTTTTTT. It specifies CSVGRNNEKLFF. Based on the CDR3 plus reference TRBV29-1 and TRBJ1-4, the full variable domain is SAVISQKPSRDICQRGTSLTIQCQVDSQVTMMFWYRQQPGQSLTLIATANQGSEATYESGFVIDKFPISRPNLTFSTLTVSNMSPEDSSIYLCSVGRNNEKLFFGSGTQLSVL.

DNA for the CDR3: TGTGCCAGCAGCTGGACAGGGAACGAGCAGTACTTC. Amino acids: CASSWTGNEQYF. The chain uses TRBV7-9 and TRBJ2-7, with TRBD1 identical over 8 bases. The J segment lost 5 bases and the V segment lost 4 bases, leaving 1 base of the junction unmatched. CDR1 SEHNR and CDR2 FQNEAQ come from the germline V gene (reference sequence). The CDR3 spans 12 residues.

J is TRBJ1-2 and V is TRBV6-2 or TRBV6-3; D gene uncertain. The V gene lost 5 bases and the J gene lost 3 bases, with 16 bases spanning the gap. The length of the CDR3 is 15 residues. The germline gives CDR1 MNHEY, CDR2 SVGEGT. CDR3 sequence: CASSQSLEAYYGYTF. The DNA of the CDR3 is TGTGCCAGCAGTCAATCTCTCGAGGCCTACTATGGCTACACCTTC.

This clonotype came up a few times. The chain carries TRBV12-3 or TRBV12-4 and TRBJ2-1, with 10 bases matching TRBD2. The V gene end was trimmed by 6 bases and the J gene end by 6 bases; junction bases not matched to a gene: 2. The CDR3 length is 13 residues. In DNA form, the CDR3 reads TGTGCCAGCAGAGCGGGAGGGTCCAATGAGCAGTTCTTC. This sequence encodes CASRAGGSNEQFF.

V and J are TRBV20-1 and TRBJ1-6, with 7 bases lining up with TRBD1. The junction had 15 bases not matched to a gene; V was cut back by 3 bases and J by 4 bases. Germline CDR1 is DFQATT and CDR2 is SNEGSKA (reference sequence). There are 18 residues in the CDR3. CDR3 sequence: CSARDASTGQKYNSPLHF. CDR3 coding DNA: TGCAGTGCTAGGGATGCCTCCACGGGACAGAAATATAATTCACCCCTCCACTTT.

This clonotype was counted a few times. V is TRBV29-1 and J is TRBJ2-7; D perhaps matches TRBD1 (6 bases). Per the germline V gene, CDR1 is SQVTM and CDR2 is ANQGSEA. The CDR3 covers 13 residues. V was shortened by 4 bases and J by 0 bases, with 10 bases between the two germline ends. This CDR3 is CSVVGDTSYEQYF. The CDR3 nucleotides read TGCAGCGTTGTTGGGGACACCTCCTACGAGCAGTACTTC.

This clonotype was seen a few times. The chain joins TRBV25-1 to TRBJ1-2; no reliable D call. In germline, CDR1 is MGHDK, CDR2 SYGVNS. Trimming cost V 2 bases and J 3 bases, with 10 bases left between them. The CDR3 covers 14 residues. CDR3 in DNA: TGTGCCAGCAGTGAACGAGTGTCGGACTATGGCTACACCTTC. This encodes CASSERVSDYGYTF.

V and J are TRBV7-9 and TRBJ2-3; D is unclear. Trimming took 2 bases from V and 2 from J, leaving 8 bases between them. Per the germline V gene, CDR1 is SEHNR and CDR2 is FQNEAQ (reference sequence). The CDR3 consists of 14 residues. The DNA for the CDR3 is TGTGCCAGCAGCTTACCCCGAGCCACAGATACGCAGTATTTT. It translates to CASSLPRATDTQYF.

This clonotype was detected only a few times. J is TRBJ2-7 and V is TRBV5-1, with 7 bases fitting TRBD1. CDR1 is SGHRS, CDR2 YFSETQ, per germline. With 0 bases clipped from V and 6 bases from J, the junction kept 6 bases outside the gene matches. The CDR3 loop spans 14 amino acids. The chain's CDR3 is CASSLADRDGEQYF. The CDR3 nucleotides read TGCGCCAGCAGCTTGGCCGACAGGGATGGCGAGCAGTACTTC.

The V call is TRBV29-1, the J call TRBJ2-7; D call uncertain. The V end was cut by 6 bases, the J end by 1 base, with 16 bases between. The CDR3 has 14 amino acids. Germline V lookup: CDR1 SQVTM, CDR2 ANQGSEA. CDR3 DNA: TGCAGCGTGGGCCCTCGTTTGGAATCCTACGAGCAGTACTTC. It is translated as CSVGPRLESYEQYF.

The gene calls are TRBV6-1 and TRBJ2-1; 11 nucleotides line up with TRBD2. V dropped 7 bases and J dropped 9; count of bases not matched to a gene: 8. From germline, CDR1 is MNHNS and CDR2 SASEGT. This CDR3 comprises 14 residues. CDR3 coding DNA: TGTGCCAGCACTCCCAGACTAGCGGGACTTGAGCAGTTCTTC. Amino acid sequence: CASTPRLAGLEQFF.

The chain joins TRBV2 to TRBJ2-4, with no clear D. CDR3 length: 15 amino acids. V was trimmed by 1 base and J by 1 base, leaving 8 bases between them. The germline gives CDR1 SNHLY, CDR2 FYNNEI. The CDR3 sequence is CASSEEAWAKNIQYF. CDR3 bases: TGTGCCAGCAGTGAAGAGGCGTGGGCCAAAAACATTCAGTACTTC.

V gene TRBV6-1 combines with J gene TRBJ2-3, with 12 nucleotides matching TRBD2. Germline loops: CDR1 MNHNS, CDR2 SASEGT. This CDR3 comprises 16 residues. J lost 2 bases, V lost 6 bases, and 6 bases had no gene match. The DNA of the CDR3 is TGTGCCAGCAGGTGGACTAGCGGGGTGGCCACAGATACGCAGTATTTT. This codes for CASRWTSGVATDTQYF.

CDR3 DNA sequence: TGTGCTAGTGGTTTGGTCCGCCCTCTAGATACGCAGTATTTT. Translated: CASGLVRPLDTQYF. The J gene is TRBJ2-3, the V gene TRBV12-5; no definite D call. Trimming pared 0 bases from V and 5 bases from J, leaving 9 bases between. Per the germline V gene, CDR1 is LGHNT and CDR2 is FRNRAP. The CDR3 is 14 amino acids. The whole variable domain, filled in from reference TRBV12-5 and TRBJ2-3, reads DARVTQTPRHKVTEMGQEVTMRCQPILGHNTVFWYRQTMMQGLELLAYFRNRAPLDDSGMPKDRFSAEMPDATLATLKIQPSEPRDSAVYFCASGLVRPLDTQYFGPGTRLTVL.

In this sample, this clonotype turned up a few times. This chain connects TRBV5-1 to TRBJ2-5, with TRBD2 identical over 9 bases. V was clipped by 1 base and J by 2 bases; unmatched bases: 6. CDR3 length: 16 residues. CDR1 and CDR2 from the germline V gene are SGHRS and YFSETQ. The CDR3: CASSLSAGGLQETQYF. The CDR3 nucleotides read TGCGCCAGCAGCTTGAGTGCGGGAGGGCTACAAGAGACCCAGTACTTC. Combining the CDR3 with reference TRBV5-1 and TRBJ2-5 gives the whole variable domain KAGVTQTPRYLIKTRGQQVTLSCSPISGHRSVSWYQQTPGQGLQFLFEYFSETQRNKGNFPGRFSGRQFSNSRSEMNVSTLELGDSALYLCASSLSAGGLQETQYFGPGTRLLVL.

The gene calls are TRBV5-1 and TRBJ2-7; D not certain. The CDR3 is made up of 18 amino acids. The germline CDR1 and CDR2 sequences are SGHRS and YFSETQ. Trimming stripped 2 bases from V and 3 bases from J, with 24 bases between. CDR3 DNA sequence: TGCGCCAGCAGCTTACTTACGTCCGCGGCGTCGGGCTACTACGAGCAGTACTTC. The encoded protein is CASSLLTSAASGYYEQYF.